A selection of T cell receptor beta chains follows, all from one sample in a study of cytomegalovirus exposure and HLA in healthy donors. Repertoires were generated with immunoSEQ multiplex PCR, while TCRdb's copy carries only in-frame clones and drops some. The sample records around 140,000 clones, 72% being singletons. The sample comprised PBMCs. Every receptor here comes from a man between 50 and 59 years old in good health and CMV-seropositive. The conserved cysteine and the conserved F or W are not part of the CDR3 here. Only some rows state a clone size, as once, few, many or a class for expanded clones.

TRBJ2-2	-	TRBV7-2	ASSKVAGAGELF
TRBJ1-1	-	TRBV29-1	SVDRAIGSLGGTEAF
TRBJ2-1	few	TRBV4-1	ASSQDPGAGGPHNEQF
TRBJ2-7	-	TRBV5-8	ASSLPRQGSHEQY
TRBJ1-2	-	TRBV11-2	ASSLEGQGANYGYT
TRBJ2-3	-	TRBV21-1	ASSKSNSGTDTQY
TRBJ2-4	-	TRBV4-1	ASSQAGDDRLAKNIQY
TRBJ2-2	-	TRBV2	ASIVGGFDGELF
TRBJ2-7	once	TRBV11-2	ASSLGAGSTYEQY
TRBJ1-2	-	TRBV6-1	ASSAKDGGYGYT
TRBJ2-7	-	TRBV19	ASGRGWTYEQY
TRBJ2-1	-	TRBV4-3	ASSQVISGGLYNEQF
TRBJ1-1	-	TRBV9	ASSVGRTSNTEAF
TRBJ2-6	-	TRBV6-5	ASSYSGTGGGGVLT
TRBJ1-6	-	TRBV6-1	ASLPGYNSPLH
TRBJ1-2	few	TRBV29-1	SVGTGEAYGYT
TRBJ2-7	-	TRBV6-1	ATGLSLLSYEQY
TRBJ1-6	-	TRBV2	ASNTEAGVGSPLH
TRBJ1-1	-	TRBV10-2	ASSAQGSTEAF
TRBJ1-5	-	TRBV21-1	ASGQVPELPGTGNQPQH
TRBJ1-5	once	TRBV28	ASSREVLFSNQPQH
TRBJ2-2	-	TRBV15	AAEAGLNTGELF
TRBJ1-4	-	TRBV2	ASSGSEGGANEKLF
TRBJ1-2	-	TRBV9	ASSVGQAYGYT
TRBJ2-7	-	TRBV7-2	ASSFRGYEQY
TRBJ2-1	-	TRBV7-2	ASSLDLSSYNEQF
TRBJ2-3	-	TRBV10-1	ASSEQTGAGDTQY
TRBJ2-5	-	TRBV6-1	ASTIDRGQETQY
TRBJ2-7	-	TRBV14	ASSSWTGSHEQY
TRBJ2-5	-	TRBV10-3	AISGNSQETQY
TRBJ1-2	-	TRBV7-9	ASSSGQRANYGHT
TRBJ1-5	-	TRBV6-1	ASSENENQPQH
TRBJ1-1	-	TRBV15	ATSPRQGAMNTEAF
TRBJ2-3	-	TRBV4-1	ASSQDRGDTQY
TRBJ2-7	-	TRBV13	ASSLGEGQGAYEQY
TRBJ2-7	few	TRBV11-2	ASRPGLGGYEQY
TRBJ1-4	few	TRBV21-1	ASSKIGECADRGPLTNEKLF
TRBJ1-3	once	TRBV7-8	ASSLAFPSSGNTIY
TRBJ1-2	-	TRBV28	ASSFRDRDFSGYT
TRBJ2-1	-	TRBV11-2	ASSLVSSGKPNEQF
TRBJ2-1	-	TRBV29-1	SVGSGEQF
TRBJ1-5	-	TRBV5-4	ASSRGLNQPQH
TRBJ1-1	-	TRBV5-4	ASSPAGYTEAF
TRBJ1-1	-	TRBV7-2	ASSSTGTGSTEAF
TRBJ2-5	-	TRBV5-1	ASSLSTGQQETQY
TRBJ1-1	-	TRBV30	AGKPISGGGWFGDTEAF
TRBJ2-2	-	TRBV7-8	ASSPRLAGASNTGELF
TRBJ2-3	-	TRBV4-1	ASSQTPPSGGTDTQY
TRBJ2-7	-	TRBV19	ASSIGAGGPYEQY
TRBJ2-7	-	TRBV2	ASKGAYEQY
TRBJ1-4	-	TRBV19	ASGRTGPEEKLF
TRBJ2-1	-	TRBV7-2	ASSLAGSGRAGGNEQF
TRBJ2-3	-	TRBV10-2	ASREGATSTDTQY
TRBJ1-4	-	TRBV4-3	ASSQDGAQYGDEKLF
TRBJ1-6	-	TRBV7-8	ASSIGQVSPLH